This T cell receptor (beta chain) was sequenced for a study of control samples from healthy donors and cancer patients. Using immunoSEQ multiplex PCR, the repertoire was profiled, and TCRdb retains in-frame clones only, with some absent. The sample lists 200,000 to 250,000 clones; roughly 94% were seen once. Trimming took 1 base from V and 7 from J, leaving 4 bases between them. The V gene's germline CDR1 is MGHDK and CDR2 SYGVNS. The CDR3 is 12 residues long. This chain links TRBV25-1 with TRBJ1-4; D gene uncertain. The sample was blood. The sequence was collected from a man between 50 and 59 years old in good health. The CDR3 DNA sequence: TGTGCCAGCAGTGAATTGGGTGAAAAACTGTTTTTT. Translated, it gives CASSELGEKLFF.